Below, 25 T cell receptor beta chains from the same sample are listed, as sequenced in a study of blood T cell repertoires in COVID-19. Sequencing used immunoSEQ multiplex PCR; TCRdb keeps in-frame clones, though not all of them. The sample holds some 330,000 clones, around nine tenths seen once. Sequencing was done on a sample of PBMCs or T cells enriched from blood (not recorded which). Receptors originate from a man in his thirties or forties who had recovered from COVID-19.

The V gene is TRBV7-7, the J gene TRBJ2-1; TRBD2 aligns across 10 bases. Germline CDR1 reads SSHAT; CDR2 reads FNYEAQ (reference sequence). The V and J ends lost 6 bases and 2 bases, in that order; junction bases with no gene match: 4. This CDR3 has 15 residues. The CDR3: CASSSTSGAYNEQFF. CDR3 nucleotides: TGTGCCAGCAGTTCTACTAGCGGGGCCTACAATGAGCAGTTCTTC.

The chain recombines TRBV29-1 with TRBJ1-6; D call uncertain. The CDR3 consists of 14 residues. Germline loops: CDR1 SQVTM, CDR2 ANQGSEA. V was pared by 0 bases and J by 7 bases, with 10 bases between. The CDR3 DNA follows: TGCAGCGTTGAAGAGGCCTTGGGCAATTCACCCCTCCACTTT. It yields the protein CSVEEALGNSPLHF.

This clone is a singleton in its sample. The CDR3 region is CASSPGDGYQPQHF. The CDR3 DNA follows: TGTGCCAGCAGTCCAGGGGACGGTTATCAGCCCCAGCATTTT. The V call is TRBV27, the J call TRBJ1-5, with a tentative D call TRBD1 (6 bases). Germline CDR1 and CDR2: MNHEY and SMNVEV (reference sequence). The CDR3 is 14 amino acids. Trimming shortened V by 5 bases and J by 5 bases, and 13 bases separated the two germline ends.

The chain joins TRBV10-3 to TRBJ1-6, with 8 bases lining up with TRBD1. With V trimmed by 2 bases and J by 7 bases, 4 bases remained unmatched. Germline CDR1 reads ENHRY; CDR2 reads SYGVKD. The CDR3 extends over 15 amino acids. The CDR3 here is CAISEPDRGNSPLHF. In DNA, the CDR3 is TGTGCCATCAGTGAGCCTGACAGGGGCAATTCACCCCTCCACTTT.

This clone was recorded a few times. This chain links TRBV6-5 with TRBJ2-5; D is perhaps TRBD1 (6 bases). The CDR3 consists of 13 residues. V lost 7 bases and J lost 1, with 10 bases in between. Germline V gene sequence: CDR1 MNHEY, CDR2 SVGAGI. The CDR3 sequence: CASTIRGQETQYF. The CDR3 DNA is TGTGCCAGCACCATCAGGGGCCAAGAGACCCAGTACTTC.

V usage is TRBV25-1 and J usage is TRBJ1-4; D call uncertain. V was trimmed by 4 bases and J by 0 bases, leaving 15 bases between them. CDR3 size: 17 residues. Germline CDR1 is MGHDK and CDR2 is SYGVNS. CDR3 residues: CASSVFWGETTNEKLFF. CDR3 coding DNA: TGTGCCAGCAGTGTCTTTTGGGGAGAAACAACTAATGAAAAACTGTTTTTT.

This clone was observed a handful of times. The chain combines TRBV5-1 with TRBJ2-7; maybe TRBD1 (5 bases). CDR1 and CDR2 from the germline V gene are SGHRS and YFSETQ. The CDR3 consists of 14 residues. V was shortened by 0 bases and J by 2 bases, with 9 bases between the two germline ends. Written as DNA, the CDR3 is TGCGCCAGCAGCTTGGGACAGTCGACCTACGAGCAGTACTTC. It yields the protein CASSLGQSTYEQYF.

This clone was picked up one time. V and J are TRBV13 and TRBJ2-5; TRBD2 matches at 11 bases. The V gene's germline CDR1 is PRHDT and CDR2 FYEKMQ (reference sequence). CDR3 size: 15 residues. The V and J ends lost 5 bases and 5 bases, in that order; junction bases with no gene match: 7. Here the CDR3 reads CASSHSGGVKETQYF. For the CDR3, the DNA is TGTGCCAGCAGCCATAGCGGGGGGGTCAAGGAGACCCAGTACTTC.

V is TRBV15 and J is TRBJ2-7; the match to TRBD1 covers 8 bases. Germline CDR1 and CDR2: LNHNV and YYDKDF (reference sequence). V lost 0 bases and J lost 3; bases outside the gene matches: 4. The CDR3 runs to 15 residues. CDR3 sequence (DNA): TGTGCCACCAGCAGAGATCACGGACAGGGCTACGAGCAGTACTTC. As protein: CATSRDHGQGYEQYF. The whole variable domain, remainder taken from reference TRBV15 and TRBJ2-7, is DAMVIQNPRYQVTQFGKPVTLSCSQTLNHNVMYWYQQKSSQAPKLLFHYYDKDFNNEADTPDNFQSRRPNTSFCFLDIRSPGLGDTAMYLCATSRDHGQGYEQYFGPGTRLTVT.

The V gene is TRBV7-8, the J gene TRBJ2-1, with D possibly TRBD2 on 5 matching bases. The germline gives CDR1 SGHVS, CDR2 FQNEAQ. Between the trimmed V and J ends, which lost 5 bases and 1 base, there was a span of 9 bases. The CDR3 spans 14 residues. The CDR3 is CASSLGKSYNEQFF. Written as DNA, the CDR3 is TGTGCCAGCAGCCTCGGGAAATCCTACAATGAGCAGTTCTTC.

This chain links TRBV19 with TRBJ2-3; a weak D match, TRBD1 (6 bases). The CDR3 has 15 residues. Per germline, CDR1 LNHDA and CDR2 SQIVND (reference sequence). V lost 9 bases to trimming and J lost 2 bases, with 18 bases between them. The CDR3 sequence: CASNTRGPPTDTQYF. Written as DNA, the CDR3 is TGTGCCAGCAATACCAGGGGCCCGCCCACAGATACGCAGTATTTT.

The DNA for the CDR3 is TGTGCCAGCAGCTCCGGACAGGGGGCTGACACTGAAGCTTTCTTT. It encodes CASSSGQGADTEAFF. The chain combines TRBV11-2 with TRBJ1-1, with 11 positions matching TRBD1. Germline lookup yields CDR1 SGHAT and CDR2 FQNNGV. After removal of 4 bases from V and 3 bases from J, the junction contained 4 bases not matched to a gene. The CDR3 covers 15 residues. Filled out from reference TRBV11-2 and TRBJ1-1, the complete variable domain reads EAGVAQSPRYKIIEKRQSVAFWCNPISGHATLYWYQQILGQGPKLLIQFQNNGVVDDSQLPKDRFSAERLKGVDSTLKIQPAKLEDSAVYLCASSSGQGADTEAFFGQGTRLTVV.

The chain links TRBV2 to TRBJ1-4, with 10 bases lining up with TRBD1. The germline CDR1 and CDR2 sequences are SNHLY and FYNNEI. The CDR3 spans 17 residues. The ends lost 4 bases at V and 7 bases at J; junction bases unmatched: 12. The CDR3 sequence: CASSGQGTGVFGEKLFF. The CDR3 coding sequence is TGTGCCAGCAGTGGACAGGGGACAGGGGTCTTTGGTGAAAAACTGTTTTTT.

The chain recombines TRBV27 with TRBJ2-7; 11 bases map to TRBD1. From germline, CDR1 is MNHEY and CDR2 SMNVEV (reference sequence). V shed 6 bases and J 2 bases; nucleotides not matched to a gene: 9. The CDR3 is 16 residues long. The chain's CDR3 is CASSLGPGQGAYEQYF. The CDR3, as DNA: TGTGCCAGCAGCCTGGGACCGGGACAGGGGGCCTACGAGCAGTACTTC.

The V gene is TRBV7-9, the J gene TRBJ1-2; D gene uncertain. V was pared by 1 base and J by 4 bases, with 16 bases between. Germline lookup yields CDR1 SEHNR and CDR2 FQNEAQ (reference sequence). The CDR3 spans 16 residues. CDR3 region: CASSLVGGQGRYGYTF. The CDR3 DNA sequence: TGTGCCAGCAGCTTAGTTGGCGGGCAAGGGCGCTATGGCTACACCTTC.

Written as DNA, the CDR3 is TGTGCCAGCAGCCAAGATTTGCGGAAACAAGAGACCCAGTACTTC. Translated, it gives CASSQDLRKQETQYF. The chain links TRBV4-2 to TRBJ2-5; D call uncertain. The CDR3 is 15 amino acids. The germline gives CDR1 LGHNA, CDR2 YNFKEQ. Trimming removed 0 bases at V and 2 bases at J, with 10 bases between.

This sequence joins TRBV28 and TRBJ1-5, with 9 bases identical to TRBD1. Germline trimming cut 3 bases from V and 7 bases from J; bases unmatched to any gene: 10. The CDR3 spans 16 residues. Per germline, CDR1 MDHEN and CDR2 SYDVKM. The CDR3 here is CASSLSVWTGDQPQHF. CDR3 in DNA: TGTGCCAGCAGTTTGAGCGTGTGGACAGGGGACCAGCCCCAGCATTTT.

This sequence joins TRBV19 and TRBJ1-5; 7 positions match TRBD1. Germline CDR1 is LNHDA and CDR2 is SQIVND (reference sequence). The V segment lost 0 bases and the J segment 4 bases; nucleotides outside the gene matches: 9. The CDR3 is 17 amino acids. CDR3 DNA: TGTGCCAGTAGTATAGATTTGGAACAGGGGAGGAATCAGCCCCAGCATTTT. The encoded protein is CASSIDLEQGRNQPQHF. The variable domain in full, completed from reference TRBV19 and TRBJ1-5, reads DGGITQSPKYLFRKEGQNVTLSCEQNLNHDAMYWYRQDPGQGLRLIYYSQIVNDFQKGDIAEGYSVSREKKESFPLTVTSAQKNPTAFYLCASSIDLEQGRNQPQHFGDGTRLSIL.

This clone was observed once. Germline is not matched at one junction end, which may reflect a read error. The chain recombines TRBV2 with TRBJ1-6; 10 nucleotides match TRBD1. Germline V gene sequence: CDR1 SNHLY, CDR2 FYNNEI. The CDR3 loop spans 16 amino acids. In DNA form, the CDR3 reads TGTGCCAGCACTGAAGGGACAGGGGCTGCTAATTCACCCCTCCACTTT. Protein product: CASTEGTGAANSPLHF.

The genes are TRBV5-1 and TRBJ1-3, with a possible D match to TRBD1 (6 bases). Germline CDR1 reads SGHRS; CDR2 reads YFSETQ. Trimming removed 3 bases at V and 2 bases at J, with 18 bases between. There are 17 residues in the CDR3. The CDR3 DNA sequence: TGCGCCAGCAGCTCGGGAGGGAGGGGGACGACTGGAAACACCATATATTTT. Residues: CASSSGGRGTTGNTIYF.

CDR3 in amino acids: CASSSLPRGRFNEQYF. The CDR3 bases are TGTGCCAGCAGCTCACTCCCCAGGGGGAGGTTTAACGAGCAGTACTTC. V gene TRBV5-4 combines with J gene TRBJ2-7, with D possibly being TRBD1 (7 bases). CDR1 is SGHNT, CDR2 YYREEE, per germline (reference sequence). The CDR3 is 16 residues long. V gave up 3 bases and J gave up 5 bases, with 21 bases separating them. Based on the CDR3 plus reference TRBV5-4 and TRBJ2-7, the full variable domain is ETGVTQSPTHLIKTRGQQVTLRCSSQSGHNTVSWYQQALGQGPQFIFQYYREEENGRGNFPPRFSGLQFPNYSSELNVNALELDDSALYLCASSSLPRGRFNEQYFGPGTRLTVT.

This chain uses TRBV2 with TRBJ1-2; D perhaps matches TRBD1 (6 bases). CDR1 and CDR2 (germline): SNHLY, FYNNEI. Trimming stripped 8 bases from V and 0 bases from J, with 13 bases between. The CDR3 covers 14 residues. CDR3 nucleotides: TGTGCCAGCGGGGGCAGCCGGACTAACTATGGCTACACCTTC. Its protein product is CASGGSRTNYGYTF.

The rearrangement links TRBV24-1 to TRBJ1-2, with a tentative D call TRBD1 (5 bases). The ends were cut back, 1 base at V and 6 bases at J, with 8 bases in the middle. The CDR3 runs to 13 residues. CDR1 is KGHDR, CDR2 SFDVKD, per germline. Here the CDR3 DNA reads TGTGCCACCAGTGATTTTAGGGGTGATGGCTACACCTTC. This gives the protein CATSDFRGDGYTF.

The DNA for the CDR3 is TGTGCCAGCAGCCCGCGGACAGGGCGAGGGGGTTCGAAGACCCAGTACTTC. It encodes CASSPRTGRGGSKTQYF. The genes are TRBV7-9 and TRBJ2-5, with TRBD1 matching over 8 bases. The germline V gene encodes CDR1 SEHNR and CDR2 FQNEAQ (reference sequence). The CDR3 covers 17 residues. With V trimmed by 5 bases and J by 6 bases, 17 bases remained unmatched.

The V and J genes are TRBV10-2 and TRBJ2-7; possible D gene TRBD1, 6 bases. Looked up from germline, CDR1 is WSHSY and CDR2 is SAAADI. This CDR3 has 13 residues. The V gene lost 8 bases and the J gene lost 2 bases, with 13 bases spanning the gap. The CDR3 nucleotides read TGCGCCAGCGGGTTGACAGGAGCCTACGAGCAGTACTTC. It is translated as CASGLTGAYEQYF.